This T cell receptor beta chain was recorded in a study of monozygotic twins with inflammatory bowel disease. Germline loops: CDR1 SGHKS, CDR2 YYEKEE (reference sequence). CDR3 length equals 14 residues. Input per TCR library consisted of around 4,000 ng of total RNA. Each CDR3 protein gets one entry in TCRdb, which reprocessed the 5' RACE reads and gives no DNA. The sample is made up of 120,000 to 150,000 distinct CDR3 sequences, and the top ten hold approximately 2.5% of it. Sequencing was done on a sample of blood. The TCR comes from a human donor with ulcerative colitis or Crohn's disease, or a healthy co-twin of an affected twin (not recorded which). The rearrangement links TRBV5-5 to TRBJ2-5. The CDR3 is CASSLAGKVETQYF.